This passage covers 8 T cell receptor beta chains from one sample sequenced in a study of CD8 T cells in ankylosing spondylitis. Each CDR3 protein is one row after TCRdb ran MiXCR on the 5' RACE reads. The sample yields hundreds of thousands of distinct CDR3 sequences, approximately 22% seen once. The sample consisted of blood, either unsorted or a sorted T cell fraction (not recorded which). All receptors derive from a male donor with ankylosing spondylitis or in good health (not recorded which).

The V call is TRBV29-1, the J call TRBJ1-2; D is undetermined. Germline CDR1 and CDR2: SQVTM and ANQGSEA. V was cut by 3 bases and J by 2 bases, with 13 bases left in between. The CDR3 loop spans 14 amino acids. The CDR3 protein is CSVEYPDGNYGYTF. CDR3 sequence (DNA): TGCAGCGTTGAGTATCCAGATGGGAACTATGGCTACACCTTC.

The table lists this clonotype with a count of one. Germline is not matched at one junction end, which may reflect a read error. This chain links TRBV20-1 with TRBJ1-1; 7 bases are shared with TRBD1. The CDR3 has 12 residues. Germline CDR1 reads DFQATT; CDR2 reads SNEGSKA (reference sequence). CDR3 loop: CSARAGGTEAFF. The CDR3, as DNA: TGCAGTGCGAGAGCAGGGGGCACTGAAGCTTTCTTT.

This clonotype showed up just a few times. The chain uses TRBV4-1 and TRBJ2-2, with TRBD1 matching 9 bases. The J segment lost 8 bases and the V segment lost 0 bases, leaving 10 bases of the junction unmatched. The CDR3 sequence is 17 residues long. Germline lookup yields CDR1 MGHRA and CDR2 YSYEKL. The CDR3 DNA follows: TGCGCCAGCAGCCAAGATAAGACGGGACAGGGCGCTGGGGAGCTGTTTTTT. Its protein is CASSQDKTGQGAGELFF.

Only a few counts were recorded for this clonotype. CDR3 residues: CASSFGVSPYNEQFF. Written as DNA, the CDR3 is TGTGCCAGCAGTTTTGGGGTATCCCCCTACAATGAGCAGTTCTTC. The rearrangement links TRBV12-3 or TRBV12-4 to TRBJ2-1; the D is unclear. The CDR3 spans 15 residues. Trimming cost V 3 bases and J 2 bases, with 11 bases left between them.

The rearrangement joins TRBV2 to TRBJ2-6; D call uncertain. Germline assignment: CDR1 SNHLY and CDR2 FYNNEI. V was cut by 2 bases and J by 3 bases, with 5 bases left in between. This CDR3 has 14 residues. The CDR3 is CASSEWVGANVLTF. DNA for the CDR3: TGTGCCAGCAGTGAATGGGTTGGGGCCAACGTCCTGACTTTC. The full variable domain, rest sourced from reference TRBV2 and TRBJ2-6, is EPEVTQTPSHQVTQMGQEVILRCVPISNHLYFYWYRQILGQKVEFLVSFYNNEISEKSEIFDDQFSVERPDGSNFTLKIRSTKLEDSAMYFCASSEWVGANVLTFGAGSRLTVL.

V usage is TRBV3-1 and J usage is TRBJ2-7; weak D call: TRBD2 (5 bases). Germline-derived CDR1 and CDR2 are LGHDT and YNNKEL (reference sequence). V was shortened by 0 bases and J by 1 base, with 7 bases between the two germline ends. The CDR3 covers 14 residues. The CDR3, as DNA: TGTGCCAGCAGCCAAGAACCGGGATCCTACGAGCAGTACTTC. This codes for CASSQEPGSYEQYF.

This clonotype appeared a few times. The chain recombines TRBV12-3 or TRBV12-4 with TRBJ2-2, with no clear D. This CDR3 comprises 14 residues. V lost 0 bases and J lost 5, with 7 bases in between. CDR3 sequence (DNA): TGTGCCAGCAGTTTAGCCGTGGTTACCGGGGAGCTGTTTTTT. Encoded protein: CASSLAVVTGELFF.

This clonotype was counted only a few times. DNA of the CDR3: TGTGCCAGCAGCCAAGATTTTGGGACAGGCACCAATGAGCAGTTCTTC. This encodes CASSQDFGTGTNEQFF. The genes are TRBV3-1 and TRBJ2-1; TRBD1 aligns across 8 bases. J was trimmed by 6 bases and V by 0 bases; bases with no gene match: 7. The CDR3 runs 16 residues. CDR1 is LGHDT, CDR2 YNNKEL, per germline (reference sequence).